The 30 T cell receptor beta chains presented below share a single source sample, sequenced in a study of T cell changes during pregnancy in multiple sclerosis. TCRdb's table, derived via immunoSEQ multiplex PCR, lists solely in-frame clones and lacks some. This table has 30,000 to 40,000 clones, 85% to 90% appearing once. Sequences were derived from CD8+ T cells from peripheral blood mononuclear cells, sampled in the second trimester of pregnancy. The origin of the receptors is a female donor with multiple sclerosis, enrolled in a pregnancy study.

The chain joins TRBV9 to TRBJ2-7; D is possibly TRBD1 (5 bases). Trimming left V 0 bases short and J 6 bases short, with 10 bases between. Germline V CDR1 and CDR2: SGDLS, YYNGEE. The CDR3 contains 13 residues. CDR3 DNA: TGTGCCAGCAGCGTAGGGGGCAAGTCCGAGCAGTACTTC. Translation: CASSVGGKSEQYF.

The rearrangement uses TRBV30 and TRBJ1-4; no definite D call. The CDR3 consists of 16 residues. CDR1 is GTSNPN and CDR2 is SVGIG in the germline V gene (reference sequence). The germline V and J ends were trimmed by 4 bases and 4 bases, with 19 bases remaining between them. In DNA, the CDR3 is TGTGCCTGGACGTCGGGAGTGGCGATCGTTAATGAAAAACTGTTTTTT. This gives the protein CAWTSGVAIVNEKLFF.

The chain carries TRBV19 and TRBJ2-3, with 7 bases lining up with TRBD1. The ends lost 7 bases at V and 6 bases at J; junction bases unmatched: 10. Per germline, CDR1 LNHDA and CDR2 SQIVND (reference sequence). The CDR3 runs 14 residues. The CDR3 coding sequence is TGTGCCAGTACCACAGGGGAAGCAGGGGATACGCAGTATTTT. Its protein is CASTTGEAGDTQYF.

This chain connects TRBV9 to TRBJ1-2; D unresolved. The germline V gene has CDR1 SGDLS and CDR2 YYNGEE. The CDR3 consists of 14 residues. Trimming took off 4 bases at V and 4 bases at J, with 14 bases between the two ends. CDR3 DNA sequence: TGTGCCAGCAGCCCGTTTGGTGGTAGCTATGGCTACACCTTC. Protein: CASSPFGGSYGYTF. The variable domain in full, with the rest retrieved from reference TRBV9 and TRBJ1-2, is DSGVTQTPKHLITATGQRVTLRCSPRSGDLSVYWYQQSLDQGLQFLIQYYNGEERAKGNILERFSAQQFPDLHSELNLSSLELGDSALYFCASSPFGGSYGYTFGSGTRLTVV.

The CDR3 nucleotides read TGTGCCAGCAGTTTATATCCAGCGGGAGGGCAAGAGACCCAGTACTTC. This encodes CASSLYPAGGQETQYF. This rearrangement joins TRBV27 to TRBJ2-5; TRBD2 matches 10 bases. The ends lost 1 base at V and 2 bases at J; junction bases unmatched: 4. In germline, CDR1 is MNHEY, CDR2 SMNVEV (reference sequence). The CDR3 contains 16 residues.

This clone was found once. The V and J genes are TRBV1 and TRBJ2-5; the table gives TRBD2 as D, unverified against the DNA. TRBV1 is deemed a pseudogene. This CDR3 contains 16 residues. CDR3 DNA: TGCACCAGCAGCCAAGCCGGGACTAGCGACCAAGAGACCCAGTACTTC. Translated, it gives CTSSQAGTSDQETQYF.

The rearrangement links TRBV28 to TRBJ1-2; D perhaps matches TRBD1 (5 bases). V was cut by 6 bases and J by 7 bases, with 9 bases left in between. The CDR3 runs 11 residues. Germline values: CDR1 MDHEN, CDR2 SYDVKM. The chain's CDR3 is CASSKTVGYTF. The CDR3, as DNA: TGTGCCAGCAGCAAGACAGTTGGCTACACCTTC.

This clone was seen just once. The V and J genes are TRBV7-9 and TRBJ1-4; 7 nucleotides line up with TRBD1. After removal of 2 bases from V and 6 bases from J, the junction contained 15 bases not matched to a gene. This CDR3 is 18 amino acids long. Germline assignment: CDR1 SEHNR and CDR2 FQNEAQ (reference sequence). CDR3 residues: CASSLLPTYQGEYEKLFF. DNA for the CDR3: TGTGCCAGCAGCTTACTACCTACCTACCAGGGGGAATATGAAAAACTGTTTTTT.

This clone was seen a single time. The chain combines TRBV15 with TRBJ2-1; 12 bases map to TRBD2. V lost 3 bases to trimming and J lost 7 bases; unmatched junction nucleotides: 10. The CDR3 contains 17 residues. The V gene's germline CDR1 is LNHNV and CDR2 YYDKDF (reference sequence). The CDR3 reads CATSSSSRTSGTNEQFF. The CDR3 bases are TGTGCCACCAGCAGTTCTTCCCGGACTAGCGGGACAAATGAGCAGTTCTTC.

The chain joins TRBV7-9 to TRBJ2-7, with D possibly matching TRBD1 (5 bases). V was clipped by 6 bases and J by 6 bases, with 12 bases between them. This CDR3 region has 12 residues. Germline V lookup: CDR1 SEHNR, CDR2 FQNEAQ (reference sequence). CDR3 bases: TGTGCCAGCAGTAAAACTGGGGCCGAGCAGTACTTC. As protein: CASSKTGAEQYF.

V usage is TRBV28 and J usage is TRBJ2-1, with D perhaps TRBD2 (6 bases). The CDR3 spans 16 residues. Germline V lookup: CDR1 MDHEN, CDR2 SYDVKM. V dropped 2 bases and J dropped 0 bases, with 11 bases sitting between them. The CDR3 nucleotides read TGTGCCAGCAGTTTAGGGGGGAGAAGCTCCTACAATGAGCAGTTCTTC. The encoded protein is CASSLGGRSSYNEQFF. Looking up the rest from reference TRBV28 and TRBJ2-1 gives the full variable domain: DVKVTQSSRYLVKRTGEKVFLECVQDMDHENMFWYRQDPGLGLRLIYFSYDVKMKEKGDIPEGYSVSREKKERFSLILESASTNQTSMYLCASSLGGRSSYNEQFFGPGTRLTVL.

The rearrangement links TRBV4-1 to TRBJ1-1; 7 bases are shared with TRBD1. The germline V gene has CDR1 MGHRA and CDR2 YSYEKL. Trimming took 3 bases from V and 5 from J; bases not matched to a gene: 9. The CDR3 loop spans 15 amino acids. In DNA, the CDR3 is TGCGCCAGCAGCCAGGGGACAGCATCAGGGACTGAAGCTTTCTTT. Translation gives CASSQGTASGTEAFF.

CDR3 bases: TGTGCCAGCAGCGCTCGGACAGGGATGACTGGCGAGCAGTACTTC. Residues: CASSARTGMTGEQYF. The V and J genes are TRBV9 and TRBJ2-7; the match to TRBD1 covers 8 bases. Germline CDR1 reads SGDLS; CDR2 reads YYNGEE. The junction had 11 bases not matched to a gene; V was cut back by 3 bases and J by 6 bases. The CDR3 has 15 residues.

CDR3 DNA: TGTGCCAGTAGAGAGGGTCACATTAGCAATCAGCCCCAGCATTTT. It encodes CASREGHISNQPQHF. The chain is built from TRBV19 and TRBJ1-5; D remains ambiguous. Trimming shortened V by 6 bases and J by 0 bases, and 12 bases separated the two germline ends. The CDR3 covers 15 residues. Germline assignment: CDR1 LNHDA and CDR2 SQIVND (reference sequence).

The gene calls are TRBV6-1 and TRBJ1-5; no definite D call. V lost 1 base, J lost 4 bases, and 14 bases lay in between. The CDR3 loop spans 16 amino acids. Germline V lookup: CDR1 MNHNS, CDR2 SASEGT. CDR3 coding DNA: TGTGCCAGCAGTGAAGTTTTCGGGAGGCTGAATCAGCCCCAGCATTTT. As protein: CASSEVFGRLNQPQHF.

This chain links TRBV7-6 with TRBJ2-1; 9 bases fit TRBD1. The germline V gene encodes CDR1 SGHVS and CDR2 FNYEAQ. This CDR3 region has 18 residues. Unmatched junction bases numbered 14, after V lost 1 base and J lost 7 bases. The DNA for the CDR3 is TGTGCCAGCAGCTTAGTTGGCGTAGGTACAGGGGGCCCGAATGAGCAGTTCTTC. As protein: CASSLVGVGTGGPNEQFF. The full variable domain, in which reference TRBV7-6 and TRBJ2-1 provide the parts outside the CDR3, is GAGVSQSPRYKVTKRGQDVALRCDPISGHVSLYWYRQALGQGPEFLTYFNYEAQQDKSGLPNDRFSAERPEGSISTLTIQRTEQRDSAMYRCASSLVGVGTGGPNEQFFGPGTRLTVL.

This clone is a singleton in its sample. The chain couples TRBV28 to TRBJ2-3, with D possibly being TRBD2 (7 bases). There are 15 residues in the CDR3. Germline values: CDR1 MDHEN, CDR2 SYDVKM. V was pared by 5 bases and J by 1 base, with 13 bases between. CDR3 region: CASSAGALGTDTQYF. CDR3 in DNA: TGTGCCAGCAGTGCGGGGGCTTTGGGCACAGATACGCAGTATTTT.

The J gene is TRBJ2-5, the V gene TRBV7-9; unclear D gene. The germline V and J ends were trimmed by 5 bases and 5 bases, with 18 bases remaining between them. This CDR3 has 15 amino acids. CDR1 and CDR2 (germline): SEHNR, FQNEAQ (reference sequence). CDR3 nucleotide sequence: TGTGCCAGCAGCCCCGCGACGACCCCGCGGGAGACCCAGTACTTC. It translates to CASSPATTPRETQYF.

In its sample, this clone is medium-sized. This rearrangement joins TRBV5-4 to TRBJ2-1, with D unclear. The CDR3 totals 12 residues. The germline V and J ends were trimmed by 4 bases and 9 bases, with 11 bases remaining between them. Germline CDR1 is SGHNT and CDR2 is YYREEE (reference sequence). The CDR3, as DNA: TGTGCCAGCAGCACGGTGCGCACTGAGCAGTTCTTC. Translating gives CASSTVRTEQFF.

The chain joins TRBV4-1 to TRBJ2-7; D is possibly TRBD2 (6 bases). The V gene lost 5 bases and the J gene lost 0 bases, with 14 bases spanning the gap. The germline CDR1 and CDR2 sequences are MGHRA and YSYEKL. This CDR3 spans 15 amino acids. The CDR3 DNA is TGCGCCAGCAGCGCGGAGGGAGTAATCTCCTACGAGCAGTACTTC. Amino acids: CASSAEGVISYEQYF.

V and J are TRBV11-2 and TRBJ1-2; possibly TRBD1 for D (6 bases). This CDR3 spans 16 amino acids. The V gene's germline CDR1 is SGHAT and CDR2 FQNNGV. The V end lost 3 bases, the J end lost 0 bases, and 14 bases lay between the germline ends. In DNA form, the CDR3 reads TGTGCCAGCAGCTTCGGACAGCACCTGACTAACTATGGCTACACCTTC. Translation gives CASSFGQHLTNYGYTF.

This clone rates as medium-sized. V is TRBV2 and J is TRBJ1-3, with TRBD1 matching over 12 bases. V trimming: 6 bases; J trimming: 6 bases; junction bases outside the gene matches: 6. From germline, CDR1 is SNHLY and CDR2 FYNNEI. The CDR3 has 15 amino acids. The CDR3 nucleotides read TGTGCCAGCAGCCGGGACAGGGGGCCTACAAACACCATATATTTT. It translates to CASSRDRGPTNTIYF. The full variable domain, completed using reference TRBV2 and TRBJ1-3, is EPEVTQTPSHQVTQMGQEVILRCVPISNHLYFYWYRQILGQKVEFLVSFYNNEISEKSEIFDDQFSVERPDGSNFTLKIRSTKLEDSAMYFCASSRDRGPTNTIYFGEGSWLTVV.

The chain carries TRBV27 and TRBJ1-2, with D possibly TRBD1 on 5 matching bases. Trimming stripped 2 bases from V and 2 bases from J, with 6 bases between. The germline V gene has CDR1 MNHEY and CDR2 SMNVEV (reference sequence). This CDR3 has 13 amino acids. The CDR3 sequence: CASSLRQNYGYTF. DNA for the CDR3: TGTGCCAGCAGTTTAAGACAGAACTATGGCTACACCTTC.

The genes are TRBV9 and TRBJ1-3; weak D call: TRBD1 (6 bases). The germline V and J ends were trimmed by 2 bases and 8 bases, with 20 bases remaining between them. CDR1 and CDR2 (germline): SGDLS, YYNGEE. There are 16 residues in the CDR3. The CDR3 DNA follows: TGTGCCAGCAGCGTTTATGGGGGCCAGAGTGGCGACACCATATATTTT. This sequence encodes CASSVYGGQSGDTIYF.

This clone was recorded only once. The chain carries TRBV7-2 and TRBJ2-3, with 10 positions matching TRBD2. The ends lost 2 bases at V and 2 bases at J; junction bases unmatched: 1. CDR1 is SGHTA, CDR2 FQGNSA, per germline. The CDR3 is made up of 15 amino acids. The CDR3 protein is CASSLLAGDTDTQYF. CDR3 nucleotides: TGTGCCAGCAGCTTACTAGCGGGGGACACAGATACGCAGTATTTT.

This clone appeared a single time. This chain joins TRBV6-1 and TRBJ1-2; D remains ambiguous. Germline values: CDR1 MNHNS, CDR2 SASEGT. Trimming shortened V by 0 bases and J by 8 bases, and 13 bases separated the two germline ends. The CDR3 length is 14 residues. The CDR3 here is CASSEAVEGGGYTF. Here the CDR3 DNA reads TGTGCCAGCAGTGAAGCGGTGGAAGGAGGGGGCTACACCTTC.

The chain recombines TRBV27 with TRBJ2-5; D perhaps matches TRBD2 (5 bases). The germline V gene has CDR1 MNHEY and CDR2 SMNVEV (reference sequence). The V and J ends lost 7 bases and 5 bases respectively, with 17 bases between them. The length of the CDR3 is 14 residues. The CDR3 region is CASNARAGRETQYF. CDR3 bases: TGTGCCAGCAACGCGAGGGCGGGTCGGGAGACCCAGTACTTC.

The chain combines TRBV27 with TRBJ2-1; D might be TRBD2 (5 bases). CDR3 length: 17 amino acids. Germline CDR1 and CDR2: MNHEY and SMNVEV (reference sequence). Trimming stripped 2 bases from V and 0 bases from J, with 14 bases between. In nucleotides, the CDR3 is TGTGCCAGCAGTTTAGGAGGCGGGCCGAGCTCCTACAATGAGCAGTTCTTC. Protein sequence: CASSLGGGPSSYNEQFF.

This rearrangement joins TRBV11-2 to TRBJ1-1; 7 bases line up with TRBD1. This CDR3 is built from 16 residues. CDR1 SGHAT and CDR2 FQNNGV come from the germline V gene. The J segment lost 1 base and the V segment lost 4 bases, leaving 9 bases of the junction unmatched. CDR3 DNA: TGTGCCAGCAGCTCACCGGGACAGAGAAAGAACACTGAAGCTTTCTTT. This codes for CASSSPGQRKNTEAFF.

V is TRBV27 and J is TRBJ1-1, with TRBD1 as a possible D gene (6 bases). The CDR3 sequence is 13 residues long. V was pared by 3 bases and J by 2 bases, with 7 bases between. Germline CDR1 reads MNHEY; CDR2 reads SMNVEV (reference sequence). The CDR3 region is CASSLGANTEAFF. In DNA, the CDR3 is TGTGCCAGCAGTTTGGGGGCAAACACTGAAGCTTTCTTT.